The rows below give T cell receptor beta chains drawn from one sample of a study of blood T cell repertoires in COVID-19. The assay was immunoSEQ multiplex PCR, and TCRdb's table has in-frame clones only and misses some. This sample has 150,000 to 200,000 clones, with around 78% found just once. The specimen was peripheral blood. The receptors shown here come from a woman older than 75 with active or convalescent COVID-19. Both conserved end residues are part of each CDR3. The D gene is left open where the match is weak. For some rows the clone size is stated as once, few or many, or as a class when expanded; others skip it.

D gene | J gene | V gene | clone size | CDR3 protein | CDR3 DNA
TRBD1 | TRBJ1-1 | TRBV10-3 | . | CAVSQGTNTEAFF | TGTGCCGTCTCACAGGGGACGAACACTGAAGCTTTCTTT
. | TRBJ2-3 | TRBV9 | . | CASSVGGGGADTQYF | TGTGCCAGCAGCGTAGGGGGGGGCGGTGCAGATACGCAGTATTTT
TRBD2 | TRBJ2-1 | TRBV9 | . | CASSVGNSGGFYNEQFF | TGTGCCAGCAGCGTAGGGAATAGCGGGGGATTTTACAATGAGCAGTTCTTC
TRBD1 | TRBJ1-2 | TRBV5-1 | . | CASSPGQRVYGYTF | TGCGCCAGCAGCCCGGGACAGAGGGTCTATGGCTACACCTTC
TRBD1 | TRBJ2-7 | TRBV7-2 | once | CASSLRDREYEQYF | TGTGCCAGCAGCCTCCGGGACAGGGAATACGAGCAGTACTTC
. | TRBJ1-5 | TRBV6-5 | . | CASSRLVKGNQPQHF | TGTGCCAGCAGTCGACTAGTTAAAGGCAATCAGCCCCAGCATTTT
. | TRBJ1-6 | TRBV18 | . | CASSLAGGYNSPLHF | TGTGCCAGCTCACTGGCCGGGGGCTATAATTCACCCCTCCACTTT
. | TRBJ1-2 | TRBV3-1/TRBV3-2 | once | CASSQYNPRVVTF | TGTGCCAGCAGCCAATATAACCCCCGCGTAGTCACCTTC
TRBD1 | TRBJ1-5 | TRBV30 | . | CAWSEIQGVPQHF | TGTGCCTGGAGCGAAATACAGGGGGTGCCCCAGCATTTT
TRBD1 | TRBJ1-2 | TRBV9 | . | CASSPGGTTLSNYGYTF | TGTGCCAGCAGCCCAGGGGGGACAACACTATCTAACTATGGCTACACCTTC
. | TRBJ1-5 | TRBV15 | few | CATSRETGFAQPQHF | TGTGCCACCAGCAGAGAAACAGGGTTCGCTCAGCCCCAGCATTTT
TRBD2 | TRBJ2-7 | TRBV11-3 | . | CASSSSRTSPEQYF | TGTGCCAGCAGCTCATCCCGGACTAGCCCCGAGCAGTACTTC
TRBD1 | TRBJ1-1 | TRBV23-1 | few | CATDGQGLKKNTEAFF | TGCGCCACCGACGGACAGGGCCTGAAAAAGAACACTGAAGCTTTCTTT
. | TRBJ1-4 | TRBV7-9 | few | CASSLSHATNEKLFF | TGTGCCAGCAGCTTAAGCCACGCAACTAATGAAAAACTGTTTTTT
. | TRBJ2-1 | TRBV6-5 | . | CASRSSYNEQFF | TGTGCCAGCAGGAGCTCCTACAATGAGCAGTTCTTC
TRBD1 | TRBJ1-1 | TRBV19 | few | CASSITDRSLNTEAFF | TGTGCCAGTAGTATAACGGACAGGTCCTTGAACACTGAAGCTTTCTTT
. | TRBJ2-7 | TRBV6-5 | . | CASSYSIGQGLSEQYF | TGTGCCAGCAGTTACTCGATCGGCCAGGGGCTAAGCGAGCAGTACTTC
TRBD1 | TRBJ2-2 | TRBV18 | few | CASSPSRQGLGELFF | TGTGCCAGCTCACCTAGCCGACAGGGGCTCGGGGAGCTGTTTTTT
. | TRBJ2-1 | TRBV18 | . | CASSLTRSYNEQFF | TGTGCCAGCTCACTAACTAGATCCTACAATGAGCAGTTCTTC
TRBD1 | TRBJ1-2 | TRBV5-4 | . | CASRLRGTGVKLDTF | TGTGCCAGCAGGTTGAGGGGGACAGGGGTAAAATTGGACACCTTC
TRBD1 | TRBJ2-7 | TRBV19 | few | CASHEKGARSSEQYF | TGTGCCAGCCATGAAAAGGGGGCGCGATCTAGTGAGCAGTACTTC
. | TRBJ1-1 | TRBV5-1 | many | CASSLASGSGTEAFF | TGCGCCAGCAGCTTGGCTTCGGGGAGCGGGACTGAAGCTTTCTTT
TRBD2 | TRBJ2-1 | TRBV15 | . | CATSRSGGGTSGDNEQFF | TGTGCCACCAGCAGATCCGGTGGGGGGACTAGCGGGGACAATGAGCAGTTCTTC